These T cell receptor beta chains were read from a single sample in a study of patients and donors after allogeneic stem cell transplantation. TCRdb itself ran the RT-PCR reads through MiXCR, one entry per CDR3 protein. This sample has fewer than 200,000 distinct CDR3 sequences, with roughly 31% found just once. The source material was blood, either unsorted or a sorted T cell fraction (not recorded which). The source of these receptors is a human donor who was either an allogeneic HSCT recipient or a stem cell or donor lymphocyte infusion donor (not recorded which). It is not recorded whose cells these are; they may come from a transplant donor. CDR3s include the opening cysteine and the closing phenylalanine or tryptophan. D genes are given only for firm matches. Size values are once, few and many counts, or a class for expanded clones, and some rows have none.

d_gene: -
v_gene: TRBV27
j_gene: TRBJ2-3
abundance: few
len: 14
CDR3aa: CASSLSSSTDTQYF
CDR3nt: TGTGCCAGCAGTTTATCGTCATCCACAGATACGCAGTATTTT

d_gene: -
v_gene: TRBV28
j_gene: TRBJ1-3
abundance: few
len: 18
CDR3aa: CASSFFGTTYISGNTIYF
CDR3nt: TGTGCCAGCAGTTTCTTCGGGACAACATACATCTCTGGAAACACCATATATTTT

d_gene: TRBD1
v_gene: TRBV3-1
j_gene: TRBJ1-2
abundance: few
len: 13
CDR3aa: CASSHRTGDGYTF
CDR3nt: TGTGCCAGCAGCCACCGGACAGGGGATGGCTACACCTTC

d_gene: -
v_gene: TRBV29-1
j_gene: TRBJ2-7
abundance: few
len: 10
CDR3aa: CSVTGPKEYF
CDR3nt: TGCAGCGTTACGGGCCCAAAGGAGTACTTC

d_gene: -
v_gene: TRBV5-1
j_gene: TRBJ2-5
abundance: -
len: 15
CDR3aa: CASSIGTDGVETQYF
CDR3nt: TGCGCCAGCAGCATCGGGACCGACGGTGTGGAGACCCAGTACTTC

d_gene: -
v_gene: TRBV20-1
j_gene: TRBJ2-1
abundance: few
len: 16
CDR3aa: CSARVSSQETYNEQFF
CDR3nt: TGCAGTGCTAGAGTTTCCTCACAGGAAACTTACAATGAGCAGTTCTTC

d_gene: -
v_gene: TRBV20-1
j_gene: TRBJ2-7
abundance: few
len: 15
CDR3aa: CSARARGRTPYEQYF
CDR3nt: TGCAGTGCTAGAGCGCGGGGACGGACACCCTACGAGCAGTACTTC

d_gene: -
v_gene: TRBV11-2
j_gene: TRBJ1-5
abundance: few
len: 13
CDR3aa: CASSLDRAQPQHF
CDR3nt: TGTGCCAGCAGCTTAGATCGTGCGCAGCCCCAGCATTTT

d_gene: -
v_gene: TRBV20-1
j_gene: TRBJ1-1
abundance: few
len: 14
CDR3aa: CSARDGRLNTEAFF
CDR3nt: TGCAGTGCTAGAGATGGCAGGTTGAACACTGAAGCTTTCTTT

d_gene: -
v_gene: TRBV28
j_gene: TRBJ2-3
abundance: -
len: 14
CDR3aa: CASRTGGFSDTQYF
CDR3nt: TGTGCCAGCAGGACAGGAGGATTTTCAGATACGCAGTATTTT

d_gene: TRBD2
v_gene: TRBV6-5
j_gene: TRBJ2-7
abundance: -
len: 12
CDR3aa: CASSFPGGEQYF
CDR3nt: TGTGCCAGCAGTTTCCCGGGAGGCGAGCAGTACTTC

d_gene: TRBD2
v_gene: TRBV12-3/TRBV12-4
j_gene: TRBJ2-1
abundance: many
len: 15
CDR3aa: CASSKRIAGVQEQFF
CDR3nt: TGTGCCAGCAGCAAAAGGATAGCGGGAGTACAGGAGCAGTTCTTC

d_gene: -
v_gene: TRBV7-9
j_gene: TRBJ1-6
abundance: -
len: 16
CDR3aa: CASTVAGADYNSPLHF
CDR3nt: TGTGCCAGCACCGTCGCAGGGGCGGACTATAATTCACCCCTCCACTTT

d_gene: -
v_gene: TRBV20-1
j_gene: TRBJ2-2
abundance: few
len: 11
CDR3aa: CSATNTGELFF
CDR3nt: TGCAGTGCTACGAACACCGGGGAGCTGTTTTTT

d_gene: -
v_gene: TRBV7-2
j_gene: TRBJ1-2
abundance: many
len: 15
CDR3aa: CASSFPGIALNGYTF
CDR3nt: TGTGCCAGCAGCTTCCCGGGAATTGCTTTGAATGGCTACACCTTC

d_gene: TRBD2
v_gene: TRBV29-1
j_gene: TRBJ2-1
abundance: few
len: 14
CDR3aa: CSVGAGVTYNEQFF
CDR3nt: TGCAGCGTCGGAGCGGGAGTGACCTACAATGAGCAGTTCTTC

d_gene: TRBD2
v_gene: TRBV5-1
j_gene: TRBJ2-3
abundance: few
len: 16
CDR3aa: CASSITSGFIGDTQYF
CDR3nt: TGCGCCAGCAGCATCACTAGCGGCTTTATCGGAGATACGCAGTATTTT

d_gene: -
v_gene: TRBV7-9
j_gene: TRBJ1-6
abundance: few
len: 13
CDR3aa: CASSPLGGSPLHF
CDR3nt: TGTGCCAGCAGCCCCCTGGGTGGTTCACCCCTCCACTTT

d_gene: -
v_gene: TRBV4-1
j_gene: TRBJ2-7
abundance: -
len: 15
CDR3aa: CASSQDQAGFYEQYF
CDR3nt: TGCGCCAGCAGCCAAGATCAGGCAGGTTTCTACGAGCAGTACTTC

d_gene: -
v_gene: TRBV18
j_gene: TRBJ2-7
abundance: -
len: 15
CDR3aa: CASSLLVTSSYEQYF
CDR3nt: TGTGCCAGCTCCCTGCTAGTGACTAGCTCCTACGAGCAGTACTTC

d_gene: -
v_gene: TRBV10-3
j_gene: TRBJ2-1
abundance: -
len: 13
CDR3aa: CAISDWDYNEQFF
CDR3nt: TGTGCCATCAGTGACTGGGACTACAATGAGCAGTTCTTC

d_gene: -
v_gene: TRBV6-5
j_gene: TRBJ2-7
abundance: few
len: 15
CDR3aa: CASSYSMAFPYEQYF
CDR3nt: TGTGCCAGCAGTTACTCGATGGCGTTTCCCTACGAGCAGTACTTC

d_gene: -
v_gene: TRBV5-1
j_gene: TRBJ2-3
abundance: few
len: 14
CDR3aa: CASSLARTTDTQYF
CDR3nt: TGCGCCAGCAGCTTGGCTAGAACCACAGATACGCAGTATTTT

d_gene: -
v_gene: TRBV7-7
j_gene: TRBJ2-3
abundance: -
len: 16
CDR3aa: CASSLGGSFSTDTQYF
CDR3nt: TGTGCTAGCAGCTTAGGGGGTAGCTTCTCCACAGATACGCAGTATTTT

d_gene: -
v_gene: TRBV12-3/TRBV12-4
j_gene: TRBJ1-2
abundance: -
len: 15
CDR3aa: CASTLARVANYGYTF
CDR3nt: TGTGCCAGCACTTTGGCGAGAGTAGCTAACTATGGCTACACCTTC

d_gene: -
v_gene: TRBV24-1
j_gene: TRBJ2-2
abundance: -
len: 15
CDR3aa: CATSDGQAGTGELFF
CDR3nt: TGTGCCACCAGTGATGGACAGGCGGGGACCGGGGAGCTGTTTTTT

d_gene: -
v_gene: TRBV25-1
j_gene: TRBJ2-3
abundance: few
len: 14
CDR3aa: CASKGGISTDTQYF
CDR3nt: TGTGCCAGCAAAGGGGGGATTAGCACAGATACGCAGTATTTT